The 27 T cell receptor beta chains in this list originate from one sample, sequenced in a study of T cell clonotyping in hematopoietic cell transplantation. TCRdb keeps only in-frame clones here, not all; method: immunoSEQ multiplex PCR. This table has about 4,500 clones, about 94% appearing once. The material was peripheral blood mononuclear cells, obtained 30 days after allogeneic stem cell transplant. The receptors shown here come from a male patient aged 70 to 80 who had an allogeneic stem cell transplant from an unrelated donor, so T cells may come from the graft donor. Some clones in this sample may be carry-over from other donors' samples.

The rearrangement links TRBV29-1 to TRBJ2-7; 11 bases align to TRBD2. The germline V gene has CDR1 SQVTM and CDR2 ANQGSEA. Germline trimming cut 3 bases from V and 3 bases from J; bases unmatched to any gene: 10. There are 16 residues in the CDR3. In DNA form, the CDR3 reads TGCAGCGTTGATATTAGAGGGACTAGCGGATTCTACGAGCAGTACTTC. Translated, it gives CSVDIRGTSGFYEQYF.

V and J are TRBV7-3 and TRBJ2-5, with D possibly TRBD1 on 6 matching bases. There are 16 residues in the CDR3. The V gene's germline CDR1 is SGHTA and CDR2 FQGTGA. V lost 2 bases, J lost 6 bases, and 19 bases lay in between. CDR3: CASSLGVGQTMQTQYF. The CDR3 region has the DNA TGTGCCAGCAGCTTAGGAGTTGGACAGACAATGCAGACCCAGTACTTC. The full variable domain, rest sourced from reference TRBV7-3 and TRBJ2-5, is GAGVSQTPSNKVTEKGKYVELRCDPISGHTALYWYRQSLGQGPEFLIYFQGTGAADDSGLPNDRFFAVRPEGSVSTLKIQRTERGDSAVYLCASSLGVGQTMQTQYFGPGTRLLVL.

The chain links TRBV6-6 to TRBJ1-3; D uncertain. Looked up from germline, CDR1 is MNHNY and CDR2 is SVGAGI (reference sequence). The V end was cut by 7 bases, the J end by 1 base, with 8 bases between. The CDR3 spans 13 residues. CDR3 sequence reads: CASTHASGNTIYF. The CDR3 nucleotides are TGTGCCAGCACGCACGCATCTGGAAACACCATATATTTT.

A remark on this clone: The identical CDR3 is also encoded by other nucleotide sequences in the sample. The chain combines TRBV2 with TRBJ1-1; no firm D call. This CDR3 is 15 amino acids long. V was pared by 0 bases and J by 6 bases, with 14 bases between. From germline, CDR1 is SNHLY and CDR2 FYNNEI. CDR3 residues: CASSEAIGSPAEAFF. The CDR3 DNA sequence: TGTGCCAGCAGTGAAGCCATAGGATCCCCCGCTGAAGCTTTCTTT.

The gene calls are TRBV30 and TRBJ2-1; D gene unclear. V gave up 0 bases and J gave up 0 bases, with 9 bases separating them. This CDR3 is 15 amino acids long. Germline loops: CDR1 GTSNPN, CDR2 SVGIG (reference sequence). The CDR3 is CAWSVHSFSYNEQFF. In DNA, the CDR3 is TGTGCCTGGAGTGTACACTCATTCTCCTACAATGAGCAGTTCTTC.

The chain has TRBV29-1 and TRBJ2-7; the D is unclear. The CDR3 has 13 residues. CDR1 and CDR2 from the germline V gene are SQVTM and ANQGSEA. V lost 6 bases and J 3 bases, leaving 15 bases between the germline ends. The CDR3 sequence is CSVGGGDNYEQYF. The CDR3 DNA is TGCAGCGTCGGTGGTGGAGATAACTACGAGCAGTACTTC.

The chain has TRBV7-2 and TRBJ2-2; no clear D. The ends were cut back, 2 bases at V and 4 bases at J, with 11 bases in the middle. The CDR3 runs to 15 residues. Per the germline V gene, CDR1 is SGHTA and CDR2 is FQGNSA. For the CDR3, the DNA is TGTGCCAGCAGCTTATCGGAGATAGGCACCGGGGAGCTGTTTTTT. It encodes CASSLSEIGTGELFF.

This chain connects TRBV6-1 to TRBJ2-1; 12 positions match TRBD2. V shed 6 bases and J 9 bases; nucleotides not matched to a gene: 6. The CDR3 length is 14 residues. CDR1 MNHNS and CDR2 SASEGT come from the germline V gene. CDR3 sequence: CASRGTSGSPEQFF. CDR3 bases: TGTGCCAGCAGAGGGACTAGCGGGTCCCCTGAGCAGTTCTTC.

The chain uses TRBV4-1 and TRBJ1-5; D gene unclear. The ends were cut back, 1 base at V and 3 bases at J, with 13 bases in the middle. Germline CDR1 and CDR2: MGHRA and YSYEKL. The CDR3 spans 16 residues. For the CDR3, the DNA is TGCGCCAGCAGCCAAGGTCGCGGAGAAAACAATCAGCCCCAGCATTTT. Encoded protein: CASSQGRGENNQPQHF.

This clone was detected once. The chain has TRBV10-2 and TRBJ2-5; D assignment may be TRBD1 or TRBD2 (5 bases each). The ends were cut back, 4 bases at V and 4 bases at J, with 13 bases in the middle. This CDR3 has 14 amino acids. Germline lookup yields CDR1 WSHSY and CDR2 SAAADI. The CDR3 is CASSVGTRRETQYF. The CDR3 DNA reads as TGCGCCAGCAGTGTGGGGACCCGTCGAGAGACCCAGTACTTC.

The chain recombines TRBV19 with TRBJ1-1; TRBD1 matches 9 bases. V was pared by 3 bases and J by 10 bases, with 12 bases of the junction left unmatched. Germline V gene lookup returns CDR1 LNHDA and CDR2 SQIVND (reference sequence). CDR3 size: 15 residues. DNA for the CDR3: TGTGCCAGTAGTATTACAGGGGGCGCGTCAAGGGGAGCTTTCTTT. It translates to CASSITGGASRGAFF.

The chain carries TRBV14 and TRBJ2-3; TRBD2 aligns across 7 bases. The CDR3 is made up of 16 amino acids. J was trimmed by 4 bases and V by 4 bases; bases with no gene match: 11. The germline CDR1 and CDR2 sequences are SGHDN and FVKESK. The CDR3 nucleotides read TGTGCCAGCAGCCCGACAGAGCGGGGAGGAGCAGATACGCAGTATTTT. Its translation: CASSPTERGGADTQYF.

This clone was detected once. The genes are TRBV7-9 and TRBJ2-7; unclear D gene. V shed 0 bases and J shed 2 bases, with 2 bases lying between them. Germline CDR1 is SEHNR and CDR2 is FQNEAQ (reference sequence). The CDR3 loop spans 12 amino acids. The CDR3 coding sequence is TGTGCCAGCAGCTTAGCGACCTACGAGCAGTACTTC. Protein: CASSLATYEQYF.

The rearrangement links TRBV19 to TRBJ2-7, with 7 nucleotides matching TRBD1. J lost 3 bases, V lost 6 bases, and 11 bases had no gene match. The CDR3 runs 15 residues. Looked up from germline, CDR1 is LNHDA and CDR2 is SQIVND (reference sequence). CDR3 in DNA: TGTGCCAGTAGGAGCAAAAAGACAGGGTACTACGAGCAGTACTTC. Amino acid sequence: CASRSKKTGYYEQYF.

This chain connects TRBV28 to TRBJ2-1, with a tentative D call TRBD1 (5 bases). The CDR3 runs 15 residues. With 3 bases removed from V and 7 bases from J, the gap between germline ends came to 16 bases. The germline V gene encodes CDR1 MDHEN and CDR2 SYDVKM. This CDR3 is CASSLLRASLNEQFF. CDR3 in DNA: TGTGCCAGCAGTTTGCTCAGGGCAAGTCTAAATGAGCAGTTCTTC.

This clone occurred once. The V and J genes are TRBV10-3 and TRBJ2-7, with TRBD2 identical over 7 bases. Germline V gene data show CDR1 as ENHRY and CDR2 as SYGVKD. V was clipped by 7 bases and J by 5 bases; unmatched bases: 11. The length of the CDR3 is 14 residues. The CDR3 coding sequence is TGTGCCATCAAAGGACTTGGGACTACGAACGAGCAGTACTTC. It is translated as CAIKGLGTTNEQYF.

The CDR3 loop reads CASSYAETQYF. DNA for the CDR3: TGTGCCAGCAGTTACGCGGAGACCCAGTACTTC. This chain links TRBV6-5 with TRBJ2-5; no definite D call. Germline-derived CDR1 and CDR2 are MNHEY and SVGAGI. There are 11 residues in the CDR3. V was clipped by 2 bases and J by 5 bases, with 3 bases between them.

This clone was picked up a small number of times. The chain recombines TRBV5-6 with TRBJ2-2; TRBD1 matches 9 bases. This CDR3 comprises 13 residues. V was pared by 5 bases and J by 9 bases, with 5 bases of the junction left unmatched. Per the germline V gene, CDR1 is SGHDT and CDR2 is YYEEEE. CDR3 protein: CASSSQGAWELFF. The CDR3 bases are TGTGCCAGCAGTTCACAGGGGGCGTGGGAGCTGTTTTTT.

This chain connects TRBV27 to TRBJ2-5; D unresolved. V was shortened by 4 bases and J by 0 bases, with 15 bases between the two germline ends. This CDR3 has 16 residues. Germline V gene data show CDR1 as MNHEY and CDR2 as SMNVEV (reference sequence). The CDR3 reads CASSSRREVYQETQYF. The CDR3 region has the DNA TGTGCCAGCAGTTCCCGTAGAGAGGTGTACCAAGAGACCCAGTACTTC.

The rearrangement joins TRBV5-4 to TRBJ1-2; perhaps TRBD1 as D (5 bases). CDR1 SGHNT and CDR2 YYREEE come from the germline V gene (reference sequence). V was shortened by 0 bases and J by 2 bases, with 11 bases between the two germline ends. The CDR3 contains 15 residues. As DNA, the CDR3 is TGTGCCAGCAGCTTGGGGGCGCGGGGGAACTATGGCTACACCTTC. It is translated as CASSLGARGNYGYTF.

V and J are TRBV19 and TRBJ1-5; perhaps TRBD1 as D (5 bases). Germline V CDR1 and CDR2: LNHDA, SQIVND (reference sequence). V lost 6 bases and J lost 7, with 16 bases in between. This CDR3 has 14 amino acids. CDR3 bases: TGTGCCAGTAGCCCCGAGGTTGGGGGGCAGCCCCAGCATTTT. Encoded protein: CASSPEVGGQPQHF.

DNA for the CDR3: TGTGCCAGCAGCCCAGGGGCCTCATTCACAGATACGCAGTATTTT. Amino acid sequence: CASSPGASFTDTQYF. V is TRBV7-3 and J is TRBJ2-3; possibly TRBD1 for D (6 bases). The V end was cut by 5 bases, the J end by 2 bases, with 14 bases between. This CDR3 is 15 amino acids long. In germline, CDR1 is SGHTA, CDR2 FQGTGA.

V gene TRBV28 combines with J gene TRBJ2-1; TRBD2 agrees at 12 bases. Germline CDR1 MDHEN, CDR2 SYDVKM. The CDR3 totals 14 residues. The V segment lost 5 bases and the J segment 7 bases; nucleotides outside the gene matches: 3. CDR3 sequence (DNA): TGTGCCAGCAGTGGACTAGCGGGATTGAATGAGCAGTTCTTC. This gives the protein CASSGLAGLNEQFF.

The V gene is TRBV5-1, the J gene TRBJ2-2; a weak D match, TRBD1 (6 bases). The CDR3 length is 15 residues. The ends were cut back, 1 base at V and 3 bases at J, with 10 bases in the middle. Germline assignment: CDR1 SGHRS and CDR2 YFSETQ. CDR3 in DNA: TGCGCCAGCAGCTTGCAGGGGTCGGACACCGGGGAGCTGTTTTTT. This codes for CASSLQGSDTGELFF.

V usage is TRBV11-2 and J usage is TRBJ2-1; 8 nucleotides match TRBD1. The CDR3 has 15 amino acids. The J segment lost 10 bases and the V segment lost 5 bases, leaving 13 bases of the junction unmatched. Per the germline V gene, CDR1 is SGHAT and CDR2 is FQNNGV. CDR3 in DNA: TGTGCCAGCAGCCCCACGGACAGGGAGCTTGGAGAGCAGTTCTTC. Translated, it gives CASSPTDRELGEQFF.

The chain combines TRBV5-1 with TRBJ2-7, with D possibly matching TRBD2 (7 bases). V dropped 5 bases and J dropped 3 bases, with 21 bases sitting between them. CDR3 length: 16 residues. CDR1 is SGHRS and CDR2 is YFSETQ in the germline V gene. The CDR3 bases are TGCGCCAGCAGAAGGGGGGGTGGCGATCGGATCTACGAGCAGTACTTC. This encodes CASRRGGGDRIYEQYF.

The gene calls are TRBV14 and TRBJ2-4, with 7 positions matching TRBD1. CDR3 length equals 13 residues. Trimming took 5 bases from V and 8 from J; bases not matched to a gene: 6. CDR1 is SGHDN, CDR2 FVKESK, per germline. This chain's CDR3 is CASSGRDSHIQYF. In nucleotides, the CDR3 is TGTGCCAGCAGCGGACGGGACAGCCACATTCAGTACTTC. The full variable domain, in which reference TRBV14 and TRBJ2-4 provide the parts outside the CDR3, is EAGVTQFPSHSVIEKGQTVTLRCDPISGHDNLYWYRRVMGKEIKFLLHFVKESKQDESGMPNNRFLAERTGGTYSTLKVQPAELEDSGVYFCASSGRDSHIQYFGAGTRLSVL.